The 24 T cell receptor beta chains listed next were all sequenced from one sample in a study of blood T cell repertoires in COVID-19. The method was immunoSEQ multiplex PCR; TCRdb's version includes in-frame clones alone and lacks a portion of them. Among hundreds of thousands of clones listed, about nine tenths were seen once. Sequencing was carried out using PBMCs or T cells enriched from blood (not recorded which). The source is a woman in her 40s who had recovered from COVID-19.

This chain connects TRBV19 to TRBJ1-1; D gene unclear. Trimming shortened V by 1 base and J by 8 bases, and 11 bases separated the two germline ends. The germline V gene has CDR1 LNHDA and CDR2 SQIVND (reference sequence). The CDR3 is 13 amino acids. The CDR3 sequence is CASSIGYGGEAFF. CDR3 coding DNA: TGTGCCAGTAGTATAGGCTACGGCGGGGAAGCTTTCTTT. Full variable domain (remainder filled in from reference TRBV19 and TRBJ1-1): DGGITQSPKYLFRKEGQNVTLSCEQNLNHDAMYWYRQDPGQGLRLIYYSQIVNDFQKGDIAEGYSVSREKKESFPLTVTSAQKNPTAFYLCASSIGYGGEAFFGQGTRLTVV.

This rearrangement joins TRBV28 to TRBJ1-2, with 7 bases matching TRBD1. The germline gives CDR1 MDHEN, CDR2 SYDVKM. The J segment lost 2 bases and the V segment lost 5 bases, leaving 5 bases of the junction unmatched. The CDR3 loop spans 14 amino acids. CDR3 residues: CASSQRGQNYGYTF. CDR3 in DNA: TGTGCCAGCAGTCAGAGGGGACAGAACTATGGCTACACCTTC.

The chain is built from TRBV28 and TRBJ2-7; 7 positions match TRBD1. CDR3 length: 16 amino acids. The trim removed 4 bases at V and 3 bases at J, leaving 12 bases unmatched. From germline, CDR1 is MDHEN and CDR2 SYDVKM. CDR3 protein: CASSSDEPGQLYEQYF. In DNA, the CDR3 is TGTGCCAGCAGTTCCGATGAACCGGGACAGCTCTACGAGCAGTACTTC. The complete variable domain, with remaining parts taken from reference TRBV28 and TRBJ2-7, reads DVKVTQSSRYLVKRTGEKVFLECVQDMDHENMFWYRQDPGLGLRLIYFSYDVKMKEKGDIPEGYSVSREKKERFSLILESASTNQTSMYLCASSSDEPGQLYEQYFGPGTRLTVT.

This CDR3 is CASSQDGDSEEKLFF. The CDR3 DNA is TGCGCCAGCAGCCAAGATGGGGACAGCGAGGAAAAACTGTTTTTT. V usage is TRBV4-1 and J usage is TRBJ1-4; 7 bases agree with TRBD1. The ends lost 0 bases at V and 8 bases at J; junction bases unmatched: 6. The CDR3 runs to 15 residues. Germline CDR1 MGHRA, CDR2 YSYEKL.

The chain has TRBV14 and TRBJ1-6; D perhaps matches TRBD1 (6 bases). The germline V gene encodes CDR1 SGHDN and CDR2 FVKESK. The CDR3 is 14 residues long. Deletions cut 6 bases from V and 7 bases from J, with 13 bases between. CDR3 DNA: TGTGCCAGCAGGAACAGGGTTATGAATTCACCCCTCCACTTT. Amino acids: CASRNRVMNSPLHF.

The chain recombines TRBV4-3 with TRBJ2-1, with a weak D call TRBD2 (5 bases). Trimming removed 1 base at V and 3 bases at J, with 13 bases between. Germline loops: CDR1 LGHNA, CDR2 YSLEER. The CDR3 runs 16 residues. CDR3 region: CASSQGRSENYNEQFF. The CDR3 nucleotides are TGCGCCAGCAGCCAAGGTCGTAGCGAAAACTACAATGAGCAGTTCTTC.

This chain connects TRBV7-9 to TRBJ1-1; possible D gene TRBD1, 6 bases. There are 17 residues in the CDR3. Germline CDR1 is SEHNR and CDR2 is FQNEAQ (reference sequence). Deletions cut 5 bases from V and 4 bases from J, with 23 bases between. In DNA, the CDR3 is TGTGCCAGCAGCCCAGCCAGGGGTGGCGCACGAGGCACTGAAGCTTTCTTT. Protein sequence: CASSPARGGARGTEAFF.

V gene TRBV9 combines with J gene TRBJ2-2, with 7 bases aligning to TRBD1. This CDR3 contains 13 residues. V dropped 6 bases and J dropped 7; count of bases not matched to a gene: 6. Germline loops: CDR1 SGDLS, CDR2 YYNGEE. CDR3 sequence: CASTDRAVGELFF. The DNA of the CDR3 is TGTGCCAGCACCGACAGGGCGGTCGGGGAGCTGTTTTTT. Drawing the rest from reference TRBV9 and TRBJ2-2, the complete variable domain is DSGVTQTPKHLITATGQRVTLRCSPRSGDLSVYWYQQSLDQGLQFLIQYYNGEERAKGNILERFSAQQFPDLHSELNLSSLELGDSALYFCASTDRAVGELFFGEGSRLTVL.

The V gene is TRBV20-1, the J gene TRBJ1-1, with unresolved D. The CDR3 loop spans 8 amino acids. V was clipped by 6 bases and J by 10 bases, with 6 bases between them. The germline gives CDR1 DFQATT, CDR2 SNEGSKA (reference sequence). CDR3 in DNA: TGCAGTGCCCCCGGAGCTTTCTTT. Residues: CSAPGAFF.

This sequence joins TRBV19 and TRBJ2-7; weak D call: TRBD2 (6 bases). The CDR3 runs 15 residues. CDR1 is LNHDA and CDR2 is SQIVND in the germline V gene (reference sequence). V was pared by 5 bases and J by 4 bases, with 18 bases between. The CDR3 here is CASSWGGELKYEQYF. CDR3 in DNA: TGTGCCAGTAGTTGGGGCGGGGAGCTGAAATACGAGCAGTACTTC.

The chain is built from TRBV10-1 and TRBJ1-3; D unresolved. The CDR3 sequence is 15 residues long. Germline CDR1 WNHNN, CDR2 SYGVQD (reference sequence). V dropped 0 bases and J dropped 0 bases, with 6 bases sitting between them. CDR3 region: CASSESGSSGNTIYF. In nucleotides, the CDR3 is TGCGCCAGCAGTGAGTCTGGGAGCTCTGGAAACACCATATATTTT.

V usage is TRBV5-1 and J usage is TRBJ2-2, with TRBD2 matching over 7 bases. The CDR3 covers 15 residues. Germline lookup yields CDR1 SGHRS and CDR2 YFSETQ. V dropped 7 bases and J dropped 2; count of bases not matched to a gene: 8. The CDR3 DNA reads TGCGCCAGCTTCGAGGCGGGGGTTAACACCGGGGAGCTGTTTTTT. Translated, it gives CASFEAGVNTGELFF.

The J gene is TRBJ2-1, the V gene TRBV13, with unresolved D. CDR1 and CDR2 from the germline V gene are PRHDT and FYEKMQ (reference sequence). The V end lost 4 bases, the J end lost 4 bases, and 11 bases lay between the germline ends. CDR3 length: 14 amino acids. DNA for the CDR3: TGTGCCAGCAGCTCAGGAAACGGTTACAATGAGCAGTTCTTC. Translated: CASSSGNGYNEQFF.

V gene TRBV20-1 combines with J gene TRBJ1-6; no firm D call. V dropped 7 bases and J dropped 10 bases, with 8 bases sitting between them. CDR1 and CDR2 from the germline V gene are DFQATT and SNEGSKA (reference sequence). The length of the CDR3 is 10 residues. This CDR3 reads CSVTGSPLHF. CDR3 in DNA: TGCAGTGTTACGGGGTCACCCCTCCACTTT.

The chain employs TRBV7-9 and TRBJ2-7, with D maybe TRBD1 (5 bases). Deletions cut 0 bases from V and 0 bases from J, with 12 bases between. This CDR3 comprises 16 residues. Per germline, CDR1 SEHNR and CDR2 FQNEAQ (reference sequence). CDR3 amino acids: CASSLAWQGSSYEQYF. CDR3 nucleotides: TGTGCCAGCAGCTTAGCTTGGCAGGGAAGCTCCTACGAGCAGTACTTC.

A few counts support this clone. V is TRBV28 and J is TRBJ2-2, with D perhaps TRBD1 (6 bases). CDR1 and CDR2 from the germline V gene are MDHEN and SYDVKM. This CDR3 is 13 amino acids long. The V end was cut by 3 bases, the J end by 4 bases, with 6 bases between. The CDR3 is CASSLGATGELFF. The DNA for the CDR3 is TGTGCCAGCAGTTTGGGGGCCACCGGGGAGCTGTTTTTT.

The genes are TRBV7-2 and TRBJ2-7, with 7 bases matching TRBD2. With 3 bases clipped from V and 3 bases from J, the junction kept 8 bases outside the gene matches. CDR3 length: 15 amino acids. Germline V gene lookup returns CDR1 SGHTA and CDR2 FQGNSA. CDR3: CASSFQSGIYYEQYF. The CDR3, as DNA: TGTGCCAGCAGCTTTCAGAGCGGGATTTACTACGAGCAGTACTTC.

The rearrangement uses TRBV29-1 and TRBJ2-2; a possible D gene is TRBD2 (5 bases). Trimming took off 4 bases at V and 4 bases at J, with 10 bases between the two ends. The CDR3 is 13 residues long. Germline loops: CDR1 SQVTM, CDR2 ANQGSEA. CDR3 sequence reads: CSVGGWGTGELFF. The CDR3 bases are TGCAGCGTTGGAGGGTGGGGCACCGGGGAGCTGTTTTTT.

This clone showed up just a few times. V and J are TRBV5-4 and TRBJ2-7, with 8 bases that match TRBD2. The length of the CDR3 is 14 residues. The junction had 7 bases not matched to a gene; V was cut back by 3 bases and J by 5 bases. Germline CDR1 SGHNT, CDR2 YYREEE (reference sequence). CDR3 sequence: CASSWGTSIDEQYF. The DNA for the CDR3 is TGTGCCAGCAGCTGGGGGACTAGTATCGACGAGCAGTACTTC.

The genes are TRBV11-3 and TRBJ2-3, with TRBD1 matching over 7 bases. The ends lost 0 bases at V and 2 bases at J; junction bases unmatched: 11. The CDR3 is made up of 18 amino acids. The germline V gene has CDR1 SGHNT and CDR2 YENEEA. CDR3 amino acids: CASSLEDRFTYYTDTQYF. The CDR3 bases are TGTGCCAGCAGCTTAGAGGACAGGTTTACCTATTACACAGATACGCAGTATTTT.

The J gene is TRBJ1-3, the V gene TRBV19, with 7 bases identical to TRBD1. V trimming: 7 bases; J trimming: 0 bases; junction bases outside the gene matches: 15. Germline loops: CDR1 LNHDA, CDR2 SQIVND (reference sequence). The CDR3 is made up of 18 amino acids. CDR3: CASTQGQASLSSGNTIYF. DNA for the CDR3: TGTGCCAGTACCCAAGGACAGGCGTCTTTAAGCTCTGGAAACACCATATATTTT.

This clone came up a few times. The chain has TRBV3-1 (or the pseudogene TRBV3-2) and TRBJ2-1, with 10 positions matching TRBD2. Germline values: CDR1 LGHDT, CDR2 YNNKEL (reference sequence). J was trimmed by 8 bases and V by 0 bases; bases with no gene match: 4. The CDR3 is 15 amino acids. The CDR3 region has the DNA TGTGCCAGCAGCCAAGATCCTAGCGGGAGCGATGAGCAGTTCTTC. This encodes CASSQDPSGSDEQFF.

The V call is TRBV29-1, the J call TRBJ2-7; TRBD1 might be the D (7 bases). Trimming removed 2 bases at V and 1 base at J, with 12 bases between. Germline V gene sequence: CDR1 SQVTM, CDR2 ANQGSEA. The CDR3 runs to 14 residues. CDR3 nucleotide sequence: TGCAGCGTTGAACAGGGGGGCCGATCCTACGAGCAGTACTTC. This gives the protein CSVEQGGRSYEQYF.

The gene calls are TRBV3-1 (or the pseudogene TRBV3-2) and TRBJ2-3; TRBD2 matches at 7 bases. The V and J ends lost 0 bases and 5 bases, in that order; junction bases with no gene match: 8. The germline V gene has CDR1 LGHDT and CDR2 YNNKEL (reference sequence). The CDR3 has 16 amino acids. CDR3 sequence reads: CASSQDLVGGRDTQYF. The CDR3 bases are TGTGCCAGCAGCCAAGATCTGGTGGGAGGGCGAGATACGCAGTATTTT.